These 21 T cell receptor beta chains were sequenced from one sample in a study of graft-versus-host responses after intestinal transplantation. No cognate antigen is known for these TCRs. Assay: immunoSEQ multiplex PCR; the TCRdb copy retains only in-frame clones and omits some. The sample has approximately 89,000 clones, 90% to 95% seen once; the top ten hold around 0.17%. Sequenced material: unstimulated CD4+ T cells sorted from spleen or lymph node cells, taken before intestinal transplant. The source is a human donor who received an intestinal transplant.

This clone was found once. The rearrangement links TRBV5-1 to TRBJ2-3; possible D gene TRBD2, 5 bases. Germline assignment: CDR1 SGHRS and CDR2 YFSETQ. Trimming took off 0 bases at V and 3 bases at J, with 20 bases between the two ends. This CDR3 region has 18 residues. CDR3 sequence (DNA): TGCGCCAGCAGCTTGGTTAGCGCCGCCTCAACCCTAACAGATACGCAGTATTTT. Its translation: CASSLVSAASTLTDTQYF.

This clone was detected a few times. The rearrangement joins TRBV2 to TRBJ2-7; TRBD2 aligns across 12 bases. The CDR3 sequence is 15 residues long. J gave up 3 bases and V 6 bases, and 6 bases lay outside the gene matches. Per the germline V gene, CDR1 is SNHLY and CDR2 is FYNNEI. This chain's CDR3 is CASRETSGRIYEQYF. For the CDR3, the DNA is TGTGCCAGCAGAGAGACTAGCGGGAGAATCTACGAGCAGTACTTC.

The CDR3 sequence is CASSLGGTANYGYTF. The CDR3 coding sequence is TGTGCCAGCAGCTTAGGGGGGACAGCTAACTATGGCTACACCTTC. V and J are TRBV7-3 and TRBJ1-2, with 7 bases matching TRBD1. The germline V gene encodes CDR1 SGHTA and CDR2 FQGTGA. The junction had 3 bases not matched to a gene; V was cut back by 2 bases and J by 0 bases. The CDR3 contains 15 residues.

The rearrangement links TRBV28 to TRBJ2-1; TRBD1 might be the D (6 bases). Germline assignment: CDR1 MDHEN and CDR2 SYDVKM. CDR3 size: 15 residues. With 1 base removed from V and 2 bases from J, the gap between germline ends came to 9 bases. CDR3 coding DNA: TGTGCCAGCAGTTTATATAGGACAGCCTACAATGAGCAGTTCTTC. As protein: CASSLYRTAYNEQFF.

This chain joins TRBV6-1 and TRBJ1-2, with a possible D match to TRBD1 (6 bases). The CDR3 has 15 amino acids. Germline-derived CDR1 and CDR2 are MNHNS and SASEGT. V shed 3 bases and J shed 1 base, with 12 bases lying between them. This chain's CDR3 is CASSDQGIRNYGYTF. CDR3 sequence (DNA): TGTGCCAGCAGTGACCAGGGGATTCGTAACTATGGCTACACCTTC.

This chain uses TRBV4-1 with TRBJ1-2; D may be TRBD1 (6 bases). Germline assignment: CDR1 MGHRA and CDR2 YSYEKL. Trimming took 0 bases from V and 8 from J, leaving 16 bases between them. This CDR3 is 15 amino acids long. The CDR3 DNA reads TGCGCCAGCAGCCAAGATACTTACAGGGCCTGGGGCTACACCTTC. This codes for CASSQDTYRAWGYTF.

The CDR3 sequence: CASSRDRGSYNEQFF. The CDR3 DNA sequence: TGTGCCAGCAGCCGGGACAGGGGTTCCTACAATGAGCAGTTCTTC. V gene TRBV28 combines with J gene TRBJ2-1; 10 bases fit TRBD1. The CDR3 loop spans 15 amino acids. J gave up 1 base and V 6 bases, and 3 bases lay outside the gene matches. CDR1 and CDR2 (germline): MDHEN, SYDVKM.

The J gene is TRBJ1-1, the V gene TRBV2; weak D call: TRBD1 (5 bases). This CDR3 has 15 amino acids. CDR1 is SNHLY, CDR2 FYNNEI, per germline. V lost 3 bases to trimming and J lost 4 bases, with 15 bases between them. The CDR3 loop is CASSDFGRVFTEAFF. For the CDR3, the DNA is TGTGCCAGCAGTGATTTCGGCAGGGTTTTCACTGAAGCTTTCTTT. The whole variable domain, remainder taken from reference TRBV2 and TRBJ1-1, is EPEVTQTPSHQVTQMGQEVILRCVPISNHLYFYWYRQILGQKVEFLVSFYNNEISEKSEIFDDQFSVERPDGSNFTLKIRSTKLEDSAMYFCASSDFGRVFTEAFFGQGTRLTVV.

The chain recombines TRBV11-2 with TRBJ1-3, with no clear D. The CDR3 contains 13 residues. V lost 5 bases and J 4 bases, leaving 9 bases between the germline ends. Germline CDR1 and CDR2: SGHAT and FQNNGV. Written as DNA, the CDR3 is TGTGCCAGCAGCCCTAGTCCGGGAAACACCATATATTTT. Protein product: CASSPSPGNTIYF.

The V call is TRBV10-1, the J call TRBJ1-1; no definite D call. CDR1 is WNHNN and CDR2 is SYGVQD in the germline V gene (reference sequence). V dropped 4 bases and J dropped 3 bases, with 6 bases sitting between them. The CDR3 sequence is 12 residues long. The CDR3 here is CASSGEDTEAFF. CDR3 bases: TGCGCCAGCAGTGGGGAGGACACTGAAGCTTTCTTT.

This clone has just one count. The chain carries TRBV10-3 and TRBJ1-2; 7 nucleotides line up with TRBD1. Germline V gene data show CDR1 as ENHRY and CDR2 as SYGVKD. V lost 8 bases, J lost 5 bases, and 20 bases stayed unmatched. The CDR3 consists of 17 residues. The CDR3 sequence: CAIQATKQGPMGYGYTF. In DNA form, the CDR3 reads TGTGCCATCCAAGCCACAAAACAGGGGCCAATGGGGTATGGCTACACCTTC.

As DNA, the CDR3 is TGTGCCAGCAGCCAAGACCTCACTTTAGAACAGGGCTTCCCCCGAAGTAGGATCCATGGCTACACCTTC. Amino acids: CASSQDLTLEQGFPRSRIHGYTF. The rearrangement uses TRBV4-2 and TRBJ1-2; D might be TRBD1 (6 bases). Germline CDR1 is LGHNA and CDR2 is YNFKEQ. V lost 0 bases and J lost 6, with 38 bases in between. The CDR3 spans 23 residues.

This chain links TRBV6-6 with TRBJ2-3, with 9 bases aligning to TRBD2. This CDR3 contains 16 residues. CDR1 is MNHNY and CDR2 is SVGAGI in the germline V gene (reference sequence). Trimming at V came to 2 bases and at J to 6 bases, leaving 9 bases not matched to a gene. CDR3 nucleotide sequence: TGTGCCAGCAGTTACGGGGCGGGGGGGCAGGTGGATACGCAGTATTTT. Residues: CASSYGAGGQVDTQYF.

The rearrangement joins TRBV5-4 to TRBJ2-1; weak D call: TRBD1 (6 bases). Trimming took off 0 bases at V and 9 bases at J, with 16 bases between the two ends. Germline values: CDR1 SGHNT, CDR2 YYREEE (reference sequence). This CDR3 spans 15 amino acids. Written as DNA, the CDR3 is TGTGCCAGCAGCTTGGAAGTTGCAGGGGATTCTGAGCAGTTCTTC. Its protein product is CASSLEVAGDSEQFF. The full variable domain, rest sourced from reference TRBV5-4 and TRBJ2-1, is ETGVTQSPTHLIKTRGQQVTLRCSSQSGHNTVSWYQQALGQGPQFIFQYYREEENGRGNFPPRFSGLQFPNYSSELNVNALELDDSALYLCASSLEVAGDSEQFFGPGTRLTVL.

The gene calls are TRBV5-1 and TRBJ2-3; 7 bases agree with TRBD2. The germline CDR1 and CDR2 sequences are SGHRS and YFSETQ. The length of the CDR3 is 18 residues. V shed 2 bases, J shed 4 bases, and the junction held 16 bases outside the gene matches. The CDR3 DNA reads TGCGCCAGCAGCTTACTCGCAGCTAGCGGAGAACGATCAGATACGCAGTATTTT. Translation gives CASSLLAASGERSDTQYF.

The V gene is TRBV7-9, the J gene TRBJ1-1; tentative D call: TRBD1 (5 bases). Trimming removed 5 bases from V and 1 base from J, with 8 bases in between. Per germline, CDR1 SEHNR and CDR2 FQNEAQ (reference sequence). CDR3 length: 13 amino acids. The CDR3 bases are TGTGCCAGCAGCAATACAGGGAACACTGAAGCTTTCTTT. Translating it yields CASSNTGNTEAFF.

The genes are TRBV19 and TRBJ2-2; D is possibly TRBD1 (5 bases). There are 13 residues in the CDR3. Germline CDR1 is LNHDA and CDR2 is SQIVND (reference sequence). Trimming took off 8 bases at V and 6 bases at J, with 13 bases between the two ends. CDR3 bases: TGTGCCAGTCGCTACACAGGTTCCGGGGAGCTGTTTTTT. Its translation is CASRYTGSGELFF.

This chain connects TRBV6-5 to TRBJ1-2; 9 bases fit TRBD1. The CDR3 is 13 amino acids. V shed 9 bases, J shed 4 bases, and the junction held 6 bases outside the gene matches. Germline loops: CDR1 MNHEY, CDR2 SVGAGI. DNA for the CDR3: TGTGCCAGTCAGGGACAGGGCACCTATGGCTACACCTTC. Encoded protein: CASQGQGTYGYTF.

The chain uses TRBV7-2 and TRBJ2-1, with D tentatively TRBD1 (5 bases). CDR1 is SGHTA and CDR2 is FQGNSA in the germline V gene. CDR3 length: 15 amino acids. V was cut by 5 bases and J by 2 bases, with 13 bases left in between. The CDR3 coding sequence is TGTGCCAGCAGCACAGGACGGGCCGCCTACAATGAGCAGTTCTTC. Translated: CASSTGRAAYNEQFF.

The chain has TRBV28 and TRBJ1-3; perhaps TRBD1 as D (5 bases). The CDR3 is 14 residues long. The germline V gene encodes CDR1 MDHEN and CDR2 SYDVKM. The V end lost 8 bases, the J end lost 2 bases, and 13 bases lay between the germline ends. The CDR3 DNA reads TGTGCCAGCCGACGAGAGGACACTGGAAACACCATATATTTT. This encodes CASRREDTGNTIYF.

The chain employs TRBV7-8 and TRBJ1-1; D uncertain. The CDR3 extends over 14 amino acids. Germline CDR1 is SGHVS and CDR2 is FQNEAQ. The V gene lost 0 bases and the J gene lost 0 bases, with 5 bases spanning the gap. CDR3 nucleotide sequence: TGTGCCAGCAGCTTAGCAGGAGTGAACACTGAAGCTTTCTTT. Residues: CASSLAGVNTEAFF.